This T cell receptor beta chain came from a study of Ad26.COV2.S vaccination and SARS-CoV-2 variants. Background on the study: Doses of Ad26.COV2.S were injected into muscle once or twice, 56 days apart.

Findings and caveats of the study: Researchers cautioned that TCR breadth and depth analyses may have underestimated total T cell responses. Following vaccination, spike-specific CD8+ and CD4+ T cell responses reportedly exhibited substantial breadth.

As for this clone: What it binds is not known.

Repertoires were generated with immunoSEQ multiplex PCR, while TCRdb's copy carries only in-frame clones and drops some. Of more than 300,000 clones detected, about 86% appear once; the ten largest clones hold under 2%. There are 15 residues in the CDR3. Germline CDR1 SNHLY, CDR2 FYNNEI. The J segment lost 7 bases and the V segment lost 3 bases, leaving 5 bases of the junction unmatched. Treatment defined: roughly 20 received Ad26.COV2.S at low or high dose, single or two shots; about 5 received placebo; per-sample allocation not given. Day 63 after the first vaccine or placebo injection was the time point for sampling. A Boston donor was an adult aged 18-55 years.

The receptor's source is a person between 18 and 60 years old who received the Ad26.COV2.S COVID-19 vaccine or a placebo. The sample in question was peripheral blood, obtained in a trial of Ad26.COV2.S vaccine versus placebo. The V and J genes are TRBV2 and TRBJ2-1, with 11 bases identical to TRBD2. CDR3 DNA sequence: TGTGCCAGCAGTGATAGCGGGGGGGCCGTGAATGAGCAGTTCTTC. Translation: CASSDSGGAVNEQFF.